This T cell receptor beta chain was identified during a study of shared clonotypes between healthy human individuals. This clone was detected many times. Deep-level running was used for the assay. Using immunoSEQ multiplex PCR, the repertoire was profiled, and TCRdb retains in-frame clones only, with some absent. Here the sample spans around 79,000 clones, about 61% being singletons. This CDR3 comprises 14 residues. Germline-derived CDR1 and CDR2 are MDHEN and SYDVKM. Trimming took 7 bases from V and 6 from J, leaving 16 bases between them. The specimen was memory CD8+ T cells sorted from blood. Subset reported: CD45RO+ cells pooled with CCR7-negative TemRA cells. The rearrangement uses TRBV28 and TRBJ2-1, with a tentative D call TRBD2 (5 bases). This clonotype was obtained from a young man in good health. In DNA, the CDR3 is TGTGCCAGCATCCGCTGGAGGTCCCGCAATGAGCAGTTCTTC. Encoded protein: CASIRWRSRNEQFF.